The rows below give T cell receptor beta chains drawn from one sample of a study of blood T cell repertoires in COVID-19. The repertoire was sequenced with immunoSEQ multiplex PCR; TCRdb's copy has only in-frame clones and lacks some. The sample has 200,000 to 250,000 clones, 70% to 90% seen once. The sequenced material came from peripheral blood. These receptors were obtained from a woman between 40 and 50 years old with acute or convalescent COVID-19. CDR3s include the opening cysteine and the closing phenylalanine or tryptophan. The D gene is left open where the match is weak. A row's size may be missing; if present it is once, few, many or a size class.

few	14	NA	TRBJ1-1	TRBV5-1	TGCGCCAGCAGCTTGGGCAGGGGAGTAGGTGAAGCTTTCTTT	CASSLGRGVGEAFF
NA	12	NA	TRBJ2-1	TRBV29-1	TGCAGCGTTGAAATCGCCTACAATGAGCAGTTCTTC	CSVEIAYNEQFF
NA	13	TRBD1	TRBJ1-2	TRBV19	TGTGCCAGTAGTACTACAGGGGTCTATGGCTACACCTTC	CASSTTGVYGYTF
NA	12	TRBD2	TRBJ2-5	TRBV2	TGTGCCAGTAGAGCGGGGGTAGAGACCCAGTACTTC	CASRAGVETQYF
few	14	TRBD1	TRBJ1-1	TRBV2	TGTGCCAGCAGTGTACAGGGGGCCAACACTGAAGCTTTCTTT	CASSVQGANTEAFF
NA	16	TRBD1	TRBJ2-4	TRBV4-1	TGCGCCAGCAGCCAAGTGCCCAGGGGGACGGCAAACATTCAGTACTTC	CASSQVPRGTANIQYF
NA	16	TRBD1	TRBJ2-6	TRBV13	TGTGCCAGCAGGACCGGGACAGGGTACGGGGCCAACGTCCTGACTTTC	CASRTGTGYGANVLTF
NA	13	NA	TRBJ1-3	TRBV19	TGTGCTTCGGGGGTATTCTCCGGAAACACCATATATTTT	CASGVFSGNTIYF
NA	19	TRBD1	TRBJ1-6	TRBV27	TGTGCCAGCAGTTTAGTCCAAAGGGGGCTCAGCTCCTATAATTCACCCCTCCACTTT	CASSLVQRGLSSYNSPLHF
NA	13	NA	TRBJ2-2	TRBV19	TGTGCCAGTAGTCCCGGGATCACCGGGGAGCTGTTTTTT	CASSPGITGELFF
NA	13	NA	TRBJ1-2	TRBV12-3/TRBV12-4	TGTGCCAGCAGTTTGGGCACCAACTATGGCTACACCTTC	CASSLGTNYGYTF
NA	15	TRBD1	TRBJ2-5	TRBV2	TGTGCCAGCACCCCGAGGGGGCCAAGGCAAGAGACCCAGTACTTC	CASTPRGPRQETQYF
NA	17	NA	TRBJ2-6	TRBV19	TGTGCCAGTAGGTTTAAGGGCAGGGTCTCTGGGGCCAACGTCCTGACTTTC	CASRFKGRVSGANVLTF
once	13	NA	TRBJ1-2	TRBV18	TGTGCCAGCTCACCACAGGGAGACCGTGGCTACACCTTC	CASSPQGDRGYTF
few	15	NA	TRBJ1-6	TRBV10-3	TGTGCCATCAGCCGTGGGACGGGACAAAATTCACCCCTCCACTTT	CAISRGTGQNSPLHF
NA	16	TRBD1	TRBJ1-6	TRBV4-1	TGCGCCAGCAGCCAAGGTGGAGGGGGCGGCGGATCACCCCTCCACTTT	CASSQGGGGGGSPLHF
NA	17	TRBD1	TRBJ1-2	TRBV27	TGTGCCAGCAGTTTCGCCCACTCAACAGGGGGCGACTATGGCTACACCTTC	CASSFAHSTGGDYGYTF
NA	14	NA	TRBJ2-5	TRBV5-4	TGTGCCAGCAGCCGAGAGGGCCCAATAGAGACCCAGTACTTC	CASSREGPIETQYF
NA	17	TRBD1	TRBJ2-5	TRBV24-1	TGTGCCACCAGTGAGGGGAGGACAGGGGGCTTCGGAGAGACCCAGTACTTC	CATSEGRTGGFGETQYF
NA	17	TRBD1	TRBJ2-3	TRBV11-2	TGTGCCAGCAGCGCCAGGGACAGATCTTTGTTCACAGATACGCAGTATTTT	CASSARDRSLFTDTQYF
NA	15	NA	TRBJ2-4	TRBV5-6	TGTGCCAGCAGCTTGGTTGGAAGAGGCAAAAACATTCAGTACTTC	CASSLVGRGKNIQYF
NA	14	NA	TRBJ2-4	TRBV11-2	TGTGCCAGCAGCTTTGGGGGGGCCCGACACATTCAGTACTTC	CASSFGGARHIQYF
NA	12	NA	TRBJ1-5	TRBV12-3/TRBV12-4	TGTGCCAGCAGTCTAAACAATCAGCCCCAGCATTTT	CASSLNNQPQHF
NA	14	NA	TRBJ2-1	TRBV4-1	TGCGCCAGCAGCCAGCGTACAGGTTACAATGAGCAGTTCTTC	CASSQRTGYNEQFF
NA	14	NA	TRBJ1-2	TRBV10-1	TGCGCCATCCGAGCGGCAATTAGGAGCTATGGCTACACCTTC	CAIRAAIRSYGYTF
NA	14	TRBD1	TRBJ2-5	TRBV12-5	TGTGCTAGTGGCCCCGGACAGGTAGGGGAGACCCAGTACTTC	CASGPGQVGETQYF
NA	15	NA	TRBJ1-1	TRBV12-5	TGTGCTAGTGGTTTGATCCTACAGGGAAACACTGAAGCTTTCTTT	CASGLILQGNTEAFF
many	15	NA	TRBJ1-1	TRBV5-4	TGTGCCAGCAGCTTGGCCGCCGGGGTCAACACTGAAGCTTTCTTT	CASSLAAGVNTEAFF
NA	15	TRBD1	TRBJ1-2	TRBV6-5	TGTGCCAGCAGCCAAGACAGGGGATGGACCTATGGCTACACCTTC	CASSQDRGWTYGYTF
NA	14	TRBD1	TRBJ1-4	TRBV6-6	TGTGCCAGCAGTTTCTCACAGGGGGTTGAAAAACTGTTTTTT	CASSFSQGVEKLFF
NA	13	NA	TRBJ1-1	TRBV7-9	TGTGCCAGCAGCCAGGTCGGGGGGCGTGAAGCTTTCTTT	CASSQVGGREAFF
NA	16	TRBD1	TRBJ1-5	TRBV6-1	TGTGCCAGCAGTGTCCATAAAGACAGGGTGAACCAGCCCCAGCATTTT	CASSVHKDRVNQPQHF
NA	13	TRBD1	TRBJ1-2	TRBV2	TGTGCCAGCAGTGAGGGGACAGGGTATGGCTACACCTTC	CASSEGTGYGYTF
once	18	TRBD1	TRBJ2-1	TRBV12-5	TGTGCTAGTGGTTTGGTACTGGTTGGACAGGGCCATTACAATGAGCAGTTCTTC	CASGLVLVGQGHYNEQFF
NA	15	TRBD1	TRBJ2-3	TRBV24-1	TGTGCCACCAGTGATCGGAGACAGGGGGCAGATACGCAGTATTTT	CATSDRRQGADTQYF
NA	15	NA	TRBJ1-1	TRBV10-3	TGTGCCATCAGTGAGTCAGGAGGCAGTTACACTGAAGCTTTCTTT	CAISESGGSYTEAFF
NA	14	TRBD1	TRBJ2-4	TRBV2	TGTGCCAGCGATAACAGACAGGGGACAAACATTCAGTACTTC	CASDNRQGTNIQYF
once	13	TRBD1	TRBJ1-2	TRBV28	TGTGCCAGCAGTCCGACAGGGTCACAAGGCTACACCTTC	CASSPTGSQGYTF
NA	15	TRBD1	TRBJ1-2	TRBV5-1	TGCGCCAGCACCACATCTGGACAGGGCAGAGCTGGCTACACCTTC	CASTTSGQGRAGYTF
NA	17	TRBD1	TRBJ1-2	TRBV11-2	TGTGCCAGCAGGGGGACGCGGGACAGGGACGTGAAGGGTGGCTACACCTTC	CASRGTRDRDVKGGYTF
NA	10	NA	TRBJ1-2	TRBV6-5	TGTGCCAGCAGTTCTTTTGGCTACACCTTC	CASSSFGYTF
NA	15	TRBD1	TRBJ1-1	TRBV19	TGTGCCAGTAGTATCATGGACAGGTTGGACACTGAAGCTTTCTTT	CASSIMDRLDTEAFF
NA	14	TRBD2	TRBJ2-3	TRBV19	TGTGCCAGTAAGGGCGGGGGGGTTCAAGATACGCAGTATTTT	CASKGGGVQDTQYF
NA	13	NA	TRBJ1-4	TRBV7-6	TGTGCCAGCAGCCTCTGGCCCAGTGAAAAACTGTTTTTT	CASSLWPSEKLFF
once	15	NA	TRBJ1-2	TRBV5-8	TGTGCCAGCAGCTTCGGGAGGAAGGCTAGCTATGGCTACACCTTC	CASSFGRKASYGYTF
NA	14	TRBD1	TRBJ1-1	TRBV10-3	TGTGCCGTCCTCCGACAGGGTCCGAACACTGAAGCTTTCTTT	CAVLRQGPNTEAFF
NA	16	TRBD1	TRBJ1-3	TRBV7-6	TGTGCCAGCAGCTCCGTAGACAGGGGGATCGGAAACACCATATATTTT	CASSSVDRGIGNTIYF
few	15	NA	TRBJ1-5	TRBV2	TGTGCCAGCAGTGAAGCGAGGGCAGGGGACCAGCCCCAGCATTTT	CASSEARAGDQPQHF
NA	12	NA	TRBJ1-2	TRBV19	TGTGCCACCAGGTTCTCTAACTATGGCTACACCTTC	CATRFSNYGYTF